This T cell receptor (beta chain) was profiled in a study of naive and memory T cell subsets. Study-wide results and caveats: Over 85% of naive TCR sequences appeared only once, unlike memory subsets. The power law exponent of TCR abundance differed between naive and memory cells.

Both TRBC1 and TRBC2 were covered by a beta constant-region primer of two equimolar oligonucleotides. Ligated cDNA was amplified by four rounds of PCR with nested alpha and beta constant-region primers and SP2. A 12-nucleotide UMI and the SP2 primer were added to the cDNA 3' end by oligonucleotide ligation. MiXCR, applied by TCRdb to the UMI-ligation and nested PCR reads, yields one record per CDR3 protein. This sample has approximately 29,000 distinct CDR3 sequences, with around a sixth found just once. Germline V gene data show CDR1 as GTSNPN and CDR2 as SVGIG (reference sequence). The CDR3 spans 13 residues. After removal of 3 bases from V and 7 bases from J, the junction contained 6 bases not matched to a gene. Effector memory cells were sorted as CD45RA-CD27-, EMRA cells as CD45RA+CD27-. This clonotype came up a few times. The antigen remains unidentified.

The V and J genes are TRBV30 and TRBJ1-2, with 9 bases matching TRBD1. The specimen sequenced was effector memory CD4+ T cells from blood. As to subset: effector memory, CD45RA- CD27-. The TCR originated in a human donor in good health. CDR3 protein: CAWSNTGGVGYTF. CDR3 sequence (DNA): TGTGCCTGGAGCAACACAGGGGGCGTTGGCTACACCTTC.